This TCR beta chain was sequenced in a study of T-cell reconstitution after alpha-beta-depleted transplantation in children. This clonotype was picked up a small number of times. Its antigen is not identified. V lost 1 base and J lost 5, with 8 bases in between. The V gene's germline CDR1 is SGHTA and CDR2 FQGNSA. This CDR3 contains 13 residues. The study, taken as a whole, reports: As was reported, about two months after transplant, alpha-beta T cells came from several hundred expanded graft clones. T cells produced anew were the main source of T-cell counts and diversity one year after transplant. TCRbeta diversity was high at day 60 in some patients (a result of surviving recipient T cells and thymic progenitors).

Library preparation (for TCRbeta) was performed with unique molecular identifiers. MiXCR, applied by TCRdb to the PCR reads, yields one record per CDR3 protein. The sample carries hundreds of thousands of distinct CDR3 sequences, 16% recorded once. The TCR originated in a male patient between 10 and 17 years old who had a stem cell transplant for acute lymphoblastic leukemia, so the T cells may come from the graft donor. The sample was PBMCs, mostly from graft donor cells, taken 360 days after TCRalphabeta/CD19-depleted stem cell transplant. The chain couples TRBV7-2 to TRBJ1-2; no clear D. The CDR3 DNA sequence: TGTGCCAGCAGCTTAGAACCTCCTTATGGCTACACCTTC. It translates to CASSLEPPYGYTF.